This entry lists 18 T cell receptor beta chains sequenced from one sample in a study of CD8+ T cells in alopecia areata. Documented treatment: oral pan-JAK inhibitor, 5-10 mg twice daily. RNA extraction and reverse transcription yielded cDNA as sequencing template. Only in-frame clones appear in the TCRdb table, and some are missing; sequencing was by immunoSEQ multiplex PCR. Of a few hundred thousand clones detected, around two fifths appear once; the ten largest clones hold around 0.48%. The sample was CD4+ T cells sorted from blood, taken between weeks 30 and 35, from a patient treated with tofacitinib. The receptors come from a human donor with alopecia areata.

The rearrangement links TRBV28 to TRBJ1-1; D gene ambiguous. Trimming left V 0 bases short and J 1 base short, with 6 bases between. From germline, CDR1 is MDHEN and CDR2 SYDVKM. The CDR3 is 14 amino acids. CDR3 in DNA: TGTGCCAGCAGTTTATGGGTACCGAACACTGAAGCTTTCTTT. This sequence encodes CASSLWVPNTEAFF.

This chain links TRBV6-5 with TRBJ1-6; D may be TRBD1 (5 bases). The CDR3 runs to 14 residues. With 2 bases removed from V and 11 bases from J, the gap between germline ends came to 13 bases. Looked up from germline, CDR1 is MNHEY and CDR2 is SVGAGI. DNA for the CDR3: TGTGCCAGCAGTTACGACAGTCGATCGACACCCCTCCACTTT. This translates into CASSYDSRSTPLHF.

The chain is built from TRBV2 and TRBJ2-2, with no clear D. The CDR3 contains 17 residues. The germline gives CDR1 SNHLY, CDR2 FYNNEI. V lost 6 bases, J lost 0 bases, and 17 bases lay in between. CDR3 nucleotide sequence: TGTGCCAGCAGAGGCGGTGACGGGTTCGCGAACACCGGGGAGCTGTTTTTT. Translating gives CASRGGDGFANTGELFF.

This clone has a single count. The chain recombines TRBV7-9 with TRBJ1-6; no clear D gene. The CDR3 has 15 amino acids. Germline V gene sequence: CDR1 SEHNR, CDR2 FQNEAQ (reference sequence). Trimming took 10 bases from V and 6 from J, leaving 19 bases between them. CDR3 bases: TGTGCCACTTCCCCAAAGAGAGTACTTAATTCACCCCTCCACTTT. Translated: CATSPKRVLNSPLHF.

J is TRBJ1-6 and V is TRBV6-5; D call uncertain. Germline V CDR1 and CDR2: MNHEY, SVGAGI. This CDR3 is built from 13 residues. Trimming cost V 0 bases and J 9 bases, with 6 bases left between them. The CDR3 reads CASSYSRSSPLHF. The DNA for the CDR3 is TGTGCCAGCAGTTACTCGAGGAGTTCACCCCTCCACTTT.

The V gene is TRBV7-9, the J gene TRBJ2-7, with D hard to call. Between the trimmed V and J ends, which lost 5 bases and 7 bases, there was a span of 12 bases. Germline V gene lookup returns CDR1 SEHNR and CDR2 FQNEAQ (reference sequence). The CDR3 sequence is 12 residues long. CDR3 residues: CASSPHGPEQYF. As DNA, the CDR3 is TGTGCCAGCAGCCCTCACGGCCCTGAGCAGTACTTC.

This chain joins TRBV10-3 and TRBJ2-7; 10 bases match TRBD2. Germline CDR1 and CDR2: ENHRY and SYGVKD. The CDR3 runs 15 residues. V gave up 0 bases and J gave up 7 bases; unmatched junction bases: 6. Here the CDR3 DNA reads TGTGCCATCAGTGAGTCGAGCGGGAGGGCGGGTGAGCAGTACTTC. Its protein is CAISESSGRAGEQYF.

The chain carries TRBV2 and TRBJ2-7; TRBD1 aligns across 8 bases. The ends lost 8 bases at V and 3 bases at J; junction bases unmatched: 3. There are 12 residues in the CDR3. Germline loops: CDR1 SNHLY, CDR2 FYNNEI. In nucleotides, the CDR3 is TGTGCCAGCGAAGACAGGGGCTACGAGCAGTACTTC. Its translation: CASEDRGYEQYF.

The genes are TRBV5-5 and TRBJ2-6; D remains unclear. Germline V CDR1 and CDR2: SGHKS, YYEKEE (reference sequence). The V end lost 4 bases, the J end lost 2 bases, and 22 bases lay between the germline ends. The CDR3 runs to 19 residues. Here the CDR3 reads CASSVQVLGLGAGANVLTF. CDR3 sequence (DNA): TGTGCCAGCAGCGTCCAGGTCCTGGGGTTAGGAGCTGGGGCCAACGTCCTGACTTTC.

This rearrangement joins TRBV29-1 to TRBJ1-2, with D tentatively TRBD1 (6 bases). The CDR3 is 13 amino acids. Per the germline V gene, CDR1 is SQVTM and CDR2 is ANQGSEA. The ends were cut back, 8 bases at V and 3 bases at J, with 16 bases in the middle. This CDR3 reads CSLGGPGDYGYTF. CDR3 DNA sequence: TGCAGCCTAGGGGGGCCAGGTGACTATGGCTACACCTTC.

This clone was counted a few times. The chain couples TRBV7-2 to TRBJ1-2; TRBD1 agrees at 9 bases. The CDR3 totals 15 residues. CDR1 is SGHTA and CDR2 is FQGNSA in the germline V gene. Unmatched junction bases numbered 7, after V lost 4 bases and J lost 4 bases. In DNA form, the CDR3 reads TGTGCCAGCAGCTCCCAGGGACAGGGCCCCTATGGCTACACCTTC. Translation: CASSSQGQGPYGYTF.

This chain uses TRBV7-2 with TRBJ1-6; TRBD1 might be the D (5 bases). CDR1 is SGHTA, CDR2 FQGNSA, per germline. Trimming took off 0 bases at V and 11 bases at J, with 8 bases between the two ends. The CDR3 sequence is 13 residues long. The CDR3 here is CASSLARGAPLHF. The CDR3 nucleotides read TGTGCCAGCAGCTTAGCGAGAGGGGCACCCCTCCACTTT.

This sequence joins TRBV29-1 and TRBJ2-7, with 12 nucleotides matching TRBD1. Germline CDR1 is SQVTM and CDR2 is ANQGSEA. Trimming cost V 4 bases and J 4 bases; bases outside gene matches: 5. The CDR3 is 14 residues long. The CDR3 region has the DNA TGCAGCGTTGGGGACAGGGGGCGCGTTTACGAGCAGTACTTC. It yields the protein CSVGDRGRVYEQYF.

This clone was detected a few times. The rearrangement links TRBV6-6 to TRBJ1-3; D call uncertain. This CDR3 is built from 16 residues. Looked up from germline, CDR1 is MNHNY and CDR2 is SVGAGI (reference sequence). The ends were cut back, 0 bases at V and 0 bases at J, with 9 bases in the middle. The CDR3 sequence: CASSYSAVGSGNTIYF. CDR3 DNA sequence: TGTGCCAGCAGTTACTCTGCGGTGGGCTCTGGAAACACCATATATTTT.

The CDR3 DNA sequence: TGCAGCGTTGTAGCTAGCGGGAGAAATCTGGCCTACGAGCAGTACTTC. Translating gives CSVVASGRNLAYEQYF. V is TRBV29-1 and J is TRBJ2-7; 10 nucleotides line up with TRBD2. With V trimmed by 4 bases and J by 2 bases, 11 bases remained unmatched. Germline CDR1 SQVTM, CDR2 ANQGSEA. This CDR3 comprises 16 residues.

The chain uses TRBV7-2 and TRBJ1-5, with D hard to call. Germline CDR1 reads SGHTA; CDR2 reads FQGNSA. The CDR3 consists of 13 residues. V lost 2 bases to trimming and J lost 7 bases, with 9 bases between them. CDR3 in DNA: TGTGCCAGCAGCTTAAGGGATTCACAGCCCCAGCATTTT. It translates to CASSLRDSQPQHF.

The chain employs TRBV4-2 and TRBJ2-2; 10 nucleotides align to TRBD1. The CDR3 is 17 residues long. CDR1 is LGHNA and CDR2 is YNFKEQ in the germline V gene. Germline trimming cut 0 bases from V and 6 bases from J; bases unmatched to any gene: 7. CDR3 amino acids: CASSQDRTGGTPGELFF. The DNA for the CDR3 is TGTGCCAGCAGCCAAGATCGGACAGGGGGGACTCCCGGGGAGCTGTTTTTT.

This clone came up a few times. The chain combines TRBV30 with TRBJ1-1; 8 bases are a match to TRBD1. The germline CDR1 and CDR2 sequences are GTSNPN and SVGIG (reference sequence). The CDR3 covers 15 residues. The V segment lost 1 base and the J segment 1 base; nucleotides outside the gene matches: 5. The CDR3 here is CAWSAWTGSNTEAFF. In nucleotides, the CDR3 is TGTGCCTGGAGTGCCTGGACAGGGTCGAACACTGAAGCTTTCTTT.